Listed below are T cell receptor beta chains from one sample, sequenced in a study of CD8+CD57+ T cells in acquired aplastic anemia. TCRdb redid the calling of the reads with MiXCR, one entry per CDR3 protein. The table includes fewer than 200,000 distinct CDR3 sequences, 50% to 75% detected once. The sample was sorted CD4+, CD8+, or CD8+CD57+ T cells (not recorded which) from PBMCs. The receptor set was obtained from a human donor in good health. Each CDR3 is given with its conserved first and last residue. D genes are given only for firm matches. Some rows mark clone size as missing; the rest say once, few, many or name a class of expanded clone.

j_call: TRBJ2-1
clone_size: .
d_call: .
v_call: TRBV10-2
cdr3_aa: CASSSGSGSWNEQFF
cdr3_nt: TGCGCCAGCAGCTCGGGGTCGGGGTCATGGAATGAGCAGTTCTTC

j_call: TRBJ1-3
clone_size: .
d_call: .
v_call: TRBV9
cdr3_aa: CASSAPGSGNTIYF
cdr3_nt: TGTGCCAGCAGTGCACCAGGGAGTGGAAACACCATATATTTT

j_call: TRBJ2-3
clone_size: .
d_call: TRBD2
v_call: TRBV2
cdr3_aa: CASIGPGLDYVRGGDTQYF
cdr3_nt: TGTGCCAGCATCGGCCCGGGACTAGACTATGTGAGGGGAGGGGATACGCAGTATTTT

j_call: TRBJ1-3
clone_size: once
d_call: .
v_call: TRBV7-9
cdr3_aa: CASSLGGSGPGNTIYF
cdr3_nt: TGTGCCAGCAGCTTAGGAGGTAGCGGGCCGGGAAACACCATATATTTT

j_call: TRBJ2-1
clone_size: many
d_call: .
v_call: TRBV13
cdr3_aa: CASSPPSSYNEQFF
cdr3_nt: TGTGCCAGCAGCCCCCCCAGCTCCTACAATGAGCAGTTCTTC

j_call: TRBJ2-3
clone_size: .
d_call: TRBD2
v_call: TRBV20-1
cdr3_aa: CSAGTGLAGGLDTQYF
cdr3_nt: TGCAGTGCTGGGACAGGACTAGCGGGGGGATTAGATACGCAGTATTTT

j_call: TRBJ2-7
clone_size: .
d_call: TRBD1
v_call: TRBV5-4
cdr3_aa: CASSLFRVDRGSSYEQYF
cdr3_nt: TGTGCCAGCAGCTTGTTTAGAGTAGACAGGGGGAGCTCCTACGAGCAGTACTTC

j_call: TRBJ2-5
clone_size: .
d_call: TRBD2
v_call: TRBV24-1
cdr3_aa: CATSTPSGPTQYF
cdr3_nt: TGTGCCACCAGTACTCCTAGCGGCCCGACCCAGTACTTC

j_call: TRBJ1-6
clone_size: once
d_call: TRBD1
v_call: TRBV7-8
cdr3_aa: CASSPPGTGVSPLHF
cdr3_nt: TGTGCCAGCAGCCCCCCCGGGACAGGGGTCTCACCCCTCCACTTT

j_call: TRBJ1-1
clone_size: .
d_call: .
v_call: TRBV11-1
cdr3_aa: CASSLAPGENTEAFF
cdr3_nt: TGTGCCAGCAGCTTAGCCCCAGGGGAAAACACTGAAGCTTTCTTT

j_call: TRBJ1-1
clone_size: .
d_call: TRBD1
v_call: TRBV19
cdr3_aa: CASSGGTAGRNTEAFF
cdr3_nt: TGTGCCAGTAGTGGCGGGACAGCGGGTAGGAACACTGAAGCTTTCTTT

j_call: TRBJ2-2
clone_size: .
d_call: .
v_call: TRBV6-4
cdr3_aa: CASSDGSTVELFF
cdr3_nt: TGTGCCAGCAGTGACGGGAGCACCGTGGAGTTGTTTTTT

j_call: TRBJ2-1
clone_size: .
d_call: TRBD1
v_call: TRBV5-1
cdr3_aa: CASSWLEDRFYNEQFF
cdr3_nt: TGCGCCAGCAGCTGGTTAGAGGACAGGTTCTACAATGAGCAGTTCTTC

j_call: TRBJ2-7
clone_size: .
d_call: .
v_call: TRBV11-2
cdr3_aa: CASSLRRSSYEQYF
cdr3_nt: TGTGCCAGCAGCTTAAGAAGGAGCTCCTACGAGCAGTACTTC

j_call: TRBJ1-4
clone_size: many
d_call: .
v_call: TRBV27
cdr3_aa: CASSTRGVEKLFF
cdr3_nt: TGTGCCAGCAGTACCAGGGGTGTTGAAAAACTGTTTTTT

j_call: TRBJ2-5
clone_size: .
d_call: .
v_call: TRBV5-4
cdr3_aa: CASSLGGVAGETQYF
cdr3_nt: TGTGCCAGCAGCTTGGGAGGGGTGGCGGGAGAGACCCAGTACTTC

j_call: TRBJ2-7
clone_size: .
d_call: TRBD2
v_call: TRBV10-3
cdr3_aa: CAIRVAGTGNEQYF
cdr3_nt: TGTGCCATCAGAGTAGCGGGGACGGGGAACGAGCAGTACTTC

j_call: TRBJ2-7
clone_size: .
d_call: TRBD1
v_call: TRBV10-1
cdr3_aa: CAISGQGKGSTSYEQYF
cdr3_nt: TGTGCCATCAGCGGACAGGGGAAAGGTTCCACCTCCTACGAGCAGTACTTC

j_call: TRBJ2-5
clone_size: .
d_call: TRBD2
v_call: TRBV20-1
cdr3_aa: CSARGGGAWETQYF
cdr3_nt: TGCAGTGCTAGAGGCGGGGGGGCCTGGGAGACCCAGTACTTC

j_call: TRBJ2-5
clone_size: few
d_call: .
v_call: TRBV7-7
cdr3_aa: CASSFSQRETQYF
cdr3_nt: TGTGCTAGCAGCTTTAGTCAGCGAGAGACCCAGTACTTC

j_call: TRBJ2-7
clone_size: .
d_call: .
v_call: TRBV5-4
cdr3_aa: CASSLVRAYEQYF
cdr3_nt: TGTGCCAGCAGCTTAGTTCGGGCTTACGAGCAGTACTTC

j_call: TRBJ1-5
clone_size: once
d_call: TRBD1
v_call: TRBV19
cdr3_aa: CASSVGTGGNQPQHF
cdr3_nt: TGTGCCAGTAGTGTCGGGACAGGGGGCAATCAGCCCCAGCATTTT

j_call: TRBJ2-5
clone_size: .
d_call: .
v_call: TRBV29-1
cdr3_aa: CSVDTLGGETQYF
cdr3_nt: TGCAGCGTTGACACCCTCGGGGGAGAGACCCAGTACTTC

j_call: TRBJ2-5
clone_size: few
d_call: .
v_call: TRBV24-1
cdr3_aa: CATSDAPSETQYF
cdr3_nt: TGTGCCACCAGTGATGCCCCCTCCGAGACCCAGTACTTC

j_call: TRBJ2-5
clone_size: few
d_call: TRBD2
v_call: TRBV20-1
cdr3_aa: CSAGLAGGGETQYF
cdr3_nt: TGCAGTGCGGGACTAGCGGGAGGAGGGGAGACCCAGTACTTC

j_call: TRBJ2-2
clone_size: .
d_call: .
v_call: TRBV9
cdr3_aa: CASSVGDGELFF
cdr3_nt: TGTGCCAGCAGCGTGGGGGACGGGGAGCTGTTTTTT

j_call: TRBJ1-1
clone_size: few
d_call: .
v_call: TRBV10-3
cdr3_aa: CAIKDRTNTEAFF
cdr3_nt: TGTGCCATCAAGGACAGAACGAACACTGAAGCTTTCTTT

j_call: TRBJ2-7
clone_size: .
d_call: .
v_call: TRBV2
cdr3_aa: CASSLKYEQYF
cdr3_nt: TGTGCCAGCAGTTTAAAGTACGAGCAGTACTTC

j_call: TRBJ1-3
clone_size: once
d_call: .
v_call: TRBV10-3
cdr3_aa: CAISESQGLGNTIYF
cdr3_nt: TGTGCCATCAGTGAGTCTCAGGGGCTTGGAAACACCATATATTTT

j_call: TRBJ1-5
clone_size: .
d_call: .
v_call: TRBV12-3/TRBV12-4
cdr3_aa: CASSIEGNNQPQHF
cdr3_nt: TGTGCCAGCAGTATCGAAGGAAACAATCAGCCCCAGCATTTT

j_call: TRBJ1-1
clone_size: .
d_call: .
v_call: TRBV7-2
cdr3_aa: CASSLDRETEAFF
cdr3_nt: TGTGCCAGCAGCTTAGATCGAGAGACTGAAGCTTTCTTT

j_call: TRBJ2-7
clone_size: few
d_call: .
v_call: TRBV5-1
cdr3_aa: CASSYHPDSREQYF
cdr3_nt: TGCGCCAGCAGCTACCATCCGGACAGCCGGGAGCAGTACTTC

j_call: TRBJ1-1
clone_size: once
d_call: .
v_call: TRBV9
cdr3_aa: CASSPKAQVLNTEAFF
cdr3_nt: TGTGCCAGCAGCCCCAAAGCACAAGTCTTGAACACTGAAGCTTTCTTT

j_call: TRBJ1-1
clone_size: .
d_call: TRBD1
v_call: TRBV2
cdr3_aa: CASSEVIPGGGEAFF
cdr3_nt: TGTGCCAGCAGTGAAGTAATCCCAGGGGGTGGAGAAGCTTTCTTT

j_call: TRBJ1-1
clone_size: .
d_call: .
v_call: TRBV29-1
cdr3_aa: CGVPLSGIGEAFF
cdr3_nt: TGCGGCGTTCCGCTCTCTGGCATTGGTGAAGCTTTCTTT

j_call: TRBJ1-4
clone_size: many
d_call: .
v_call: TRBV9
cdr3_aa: CASSVAKGTELFF
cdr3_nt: TGTGCCAGCAGCGTAGCGAAGGGAACAGAACTGTTTTTT

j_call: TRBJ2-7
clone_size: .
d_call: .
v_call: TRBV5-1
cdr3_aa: CASGGEGASHEQYF
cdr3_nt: TGCGCCAGTGGAGGGGAGGGGGCGTCCCACGAGCAGTACTTC

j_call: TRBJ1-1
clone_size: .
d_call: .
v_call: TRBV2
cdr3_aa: CASSPSRGEAFF
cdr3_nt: TGTGCCAGCAGCCCTAGCCGGGGTGAAGCTTTCTTT

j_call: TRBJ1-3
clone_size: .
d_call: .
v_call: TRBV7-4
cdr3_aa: CASSVGPLNSGNTIYF
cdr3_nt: TGTGCCAGCAGCGTTGGACCCTTAAACTCTGGAAACACCATATATTTT

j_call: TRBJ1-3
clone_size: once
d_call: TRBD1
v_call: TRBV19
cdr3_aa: CASRAHVGTGAGNTIYF
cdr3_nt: TGTGCCAGTAGAGCGCACGTAGGGACAGGGGCTGGAAACACCATATATTTT

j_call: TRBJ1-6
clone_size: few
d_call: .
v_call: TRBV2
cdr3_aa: CASSEQSSYNSPLHF
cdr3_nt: TGTGCCAGCAGTGAGCAGAGCTCCTATAATTCACCCCTCCACTTT

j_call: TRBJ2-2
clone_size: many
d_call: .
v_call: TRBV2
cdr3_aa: CASYGAGELFF
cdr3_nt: TGTGCCAGCTACGGGGCCGGGGAGCTGTTTTTT

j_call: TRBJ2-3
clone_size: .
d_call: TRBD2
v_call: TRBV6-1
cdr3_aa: CASKLAGGFSQYF
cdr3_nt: TGTGCCAGCAAACTAGCGGGGGGCTTCTCGCAGTATTTT

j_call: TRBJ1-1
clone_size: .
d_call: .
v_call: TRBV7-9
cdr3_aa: CASSRTGGTGPNTEAFF
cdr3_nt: TGTGCCAGCAGCCGTACAGGAGGAACTGGACCCAACACTGAAGCTTTCTTT

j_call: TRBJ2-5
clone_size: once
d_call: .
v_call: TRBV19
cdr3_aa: CASSPDNGETQYF
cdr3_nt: TGTGCCAGTAGCCCTGACAACGGGGAGACCCAGTACTTC